This T cell receptor (beta chain) is from a study of blood T cells in healthy people across ages. As for the study in general: Through template switching, about one barcoded beta molecule was captured per two T cells, as measured in model experiments. Whole-study results and caveats: Diversity figures based on one million T cells were deemed too low.

About this clonotype itself: The antigen is not known.

PCR was performed a second time for about 7 to 11 cycles using a sample-barcoded 5' primer and a J-beta primer mix. TCRdb reanalysed the 5' RACE reads using MiXCR and keeps one entry per CDR3 protein. The table has around 800,000 distinct CDR3 sequences, 20% to 30% seen once; the top ten hold 3%. This CDR3 is built from 16 residues. These data were also filed under a second study, of T cells of mothers and their children.

The rearrangement links TRBV21-1 to TRBJ1-4; the table calls TRBD1, which could not be checked here. TRBV21-1 is given as a pseudogene. The receptor was isolated from a boy between 10 and 17 years old in good health. The sample consisted of blood. The CDR3 coding sequence is TGTGCCAGCAGCACAACAGGGTACGAAACTAATGAAAAGCTGTTTTTT. It encodes CASSTTGYETNEKLFF.